This T cell receptor beta chain was captured in a study of T cell responses to AZD1222 COVID-19 vaccine. TCRdb keeps only in-frame clones here, not all; method: immunoSEQ multiplex PCR. The profile shows about 100,000 clones, roughly 84% of them singletons. The CDR3 has 16 amino acids. Germline values: CDR1 MGHRA, CDR2 YSYEKL. Trimming pared 4 bases from V and 0 bases from J, leaving 13 bases between. This clone was recorded once. Its antigen is not identified. Study results and limitations: Sampling that yielded the repertoires occurred only after the peak T cell response. Breadth and depth of Spike-specific TCRs rose after two AZD1222 doses.

The specimen was peripheral blood, collected on day 0 of AZD1222 vaccination. This receptor was obtained from an adult in good health. The V call is TRBV4-1, the J call TRBJ1-3; maybe TRBD1 (6 bases). CDR3 DNA sequence: TGCGCCAGCAGCCTTAGGACAGCCCGCTCTGGAAACACCATATATTTT. Encoded protein: CASSLRTARSGNTIYF.